These T cell receptor beta chains were read from a single sample in a study of T cells in Graves' hyperthyroidism and ophthalmopathy. TCRdb used MiXCR to reprocess the multiplex PCR reads, holding one entry per CDR3 protein. The data show 250,000 or so distinct CDR3 sequences, about a sixth seen once. Source material: blood. The receptors come from a woman aged 18-30 years with Graves' ophthalmopathy. CDR3s include the opening cysteine and the closing phenylalanine or tryptophan. A D gene is named only where the DNA matches it firmly. The listing skips clone size in some rows; elsewhere it reads once, few, many or a size class.

TRBV9	many	TRBJ2-7	-	CASSVAGGAPPDEQYF	TGTGCCAGCAGCGTAGCAGGGGGGGCTCCGCCGGACGAGCAGTACTTC
TRBV15	many	TRBJ2-1	TRBD2	CATSTSGLAPYNEQFF	TGTGCCACCAGCACTTCGGGACTAGCACCCTACAATGAGCAGTTCTTC
TRBV19	many	TRBJ1-2	TRBD1	CASTGTGDFYGYTF	TGTGCCAGTACCGGGACAGGGGATTTCTATGGCTACACCTTC
TRBV18	many	TRBJ2-7	TRBD2	CASSPGTSGGFYEQYF	TGTGCCAGCTCACCCGGGACTAGCGGAGGATTTTACGAGCAGTACTTC
TRBV2	-	TRBJ2-2	TRBD2	CASSGTSGAGIAGELFF	TGTGCCAGCAGCGGGACTAGCGGGGCTGGCATCGCCGGGGAGCTGTTTTTT
TRBV7-2	many	TRBJ1-2	-	CASSPGTAQTF	TGTGCCAGCAGCCCCGGGACGGCCCAGACCTTC
TRBV29-1	-	TRBJ2-7	TRBD2	CSVCLIGTSGASSYEQYF	TGCAGCGTCTGTTTGATCGGGACTAGCGGGGCTTCCTCCTACGAGCAGTACTTC
TRBV20-1	-	TRBJ2-7	TRBD1	CSARDLTGGPYEQYF	TGCAGTGCTAGAGATCTGACAGGGGGTCCCTACGAGCAGTACTTC
TRBV6-5	few	TRBJ2-1	-	CASSYSSRGTGNEQFF	TGTGCCAGCAGTTACTCTTCTCGGGGGACGGGGAATGAGCAGTTCTTC
TRBV18	many	TRBJ1-1	-	CASSPIFRTNTEAFF	TGTGCCAGCTCACCAATCTTCCGGACGAACACTGAAGCTTTCTTT
TRBV7-8	many	TRBJ2-3	-	CASSPRRHTNTDTQYF	TGTGCCAGCAGCCCTCGAAGACACACCAACACAGATACGCAGTATTTT
TRBV5-1	many	TRBJ1-2	-	CASSLEGSTYGYTF	TGCGCCAGCAGCTTGGAAGGGTCAACCTATGGCTACACCTTC
TRBV6-1	many	TRBJ2-3	TRBD2	CASTSLAGGGDTQYF	TGTGCCAGCACCTCACTAGCGGGAGGCGGGGATACGCAGTATTTT